This T cell receptor beta chain was found in a study of CD8 T cells in Susac syndrome. Whole-study context: Patients with Susac syndrome were therapy-naive, taking corticosteroids, with some also receiving intravenous immunoglobulin, or taking intravenous immunoglobulin alone at the time their blood was drawn.

Reverse transcription used about 0.45 to 1 ug RNA and random hexamers. TCRdb independently ran MiXCR on the immunoSEQ multiplex PCR reads; one entry per CDR3 protein. The table lists roughly 190,000 distinct CDR3 sequences, 95% of them singletons. Patients having Susac syndrome satisfied recently defined diagnostic criteria for definite or probable disease. Germline CDR1 reads LNHNV; CDR2 reads YYDKDF (reference sequence). This CDR3 spans 14 amino acids. With 0 bases clipped from V and 2 bases from J, the junction kept 1 base outside the gene matches. The V and J genes are TRBV15 and TRBJ2-7; 7 bases align to TRBD1. This clonotype was sampled from a human donor with Susac syndrome. The sequencing input was CD8+ T cells from PBMCs. This CDR3 is CATSREGGPYEQYF. The CDR3 DNA sequence: TGTGCCACCAGCAGAGAAGGGGGCCCCTACGAGCAGTACTTC.